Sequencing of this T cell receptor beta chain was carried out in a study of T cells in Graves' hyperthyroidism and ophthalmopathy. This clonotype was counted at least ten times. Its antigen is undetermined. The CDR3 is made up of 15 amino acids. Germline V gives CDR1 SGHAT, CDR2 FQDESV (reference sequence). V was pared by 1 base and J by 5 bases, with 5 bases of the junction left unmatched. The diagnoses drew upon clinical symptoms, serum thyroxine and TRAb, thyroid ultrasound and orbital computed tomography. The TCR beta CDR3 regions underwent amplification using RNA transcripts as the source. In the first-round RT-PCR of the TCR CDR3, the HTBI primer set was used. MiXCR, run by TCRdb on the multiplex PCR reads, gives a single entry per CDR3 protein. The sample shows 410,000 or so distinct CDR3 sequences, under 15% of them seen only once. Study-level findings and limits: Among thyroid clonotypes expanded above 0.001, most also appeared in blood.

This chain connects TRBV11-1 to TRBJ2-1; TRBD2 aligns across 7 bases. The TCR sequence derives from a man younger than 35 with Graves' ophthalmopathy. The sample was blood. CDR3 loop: CASSLVLAGDNEQFF. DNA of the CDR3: TGTGCCAGCAGCTTAGTCTTGGCGGGGGACAATGAGCAGTTCTTC.